One sample yielded the 28 T cell receptor beta chains listed below, sequenced in a study of shared clonotypes between healthy human individuals. TCRdb's copy holds only in-frame clones and misses some; the assay was immunoSEQ multiplex PCR. This sample has about 2.1 million clones, with 90% to 95% found just once. Positive CCR7 selection of CD45RO-negative cells yielded the naive CD8 cells, and terminally differentiated effector memory CD45RA+ cells were excluded. Sequencing used naive CD8+ T cells from PBMCs. All receptors come from a man younger than 35 in good health. Some clones in this sample may be carry-over from other donors' samples.

The chain has TRBV9 and TRBJ2-2; D not resolved. The V end was cut by 3 bases, the J end by 2 bases, with 5 bases between. In germline, CDR1 is SGDLS, CDR2 YYNGEE. This CDR3 is 13 amino acids long. The CDR3 sequence: CASSDGNTGELFF. The CDR3, as DNA: TGTGCCAGCAGCGACGGAAACACCGGGGAGCTGTTTTTT.

CDR3 nucleotide sequence: TGTGCCAGCAGTGAATGGTCAGGGGACTTTCAGCCCCAGCATTTT. As protein: CASSEWSGDFQPQHF. The V and J genes are TRBV2 and TRBJ1-5; a possible D gene is TRBD1 (6 bases). V was pared by 2 bases and J by 6 bases, with 14 bases between. The CDR3 is 15 residues long. CDR1 is SNHLY and CDR2 is FYNNEI in the germline V gene. The full variable domain, completed using reference TRBV2 and TRBJ1-5, is EPEVTQTPSHQVTQMGQEVILRCVPISNHLYFYWYRQILGQKVEFLVSFYNNEISEKSEIFDDQFSVERPDGSNFTLKIRSTKLEDSAMYFCASSEWSGDFQPQHFGDGTRLSIL.

The chain is built from TRBV21-1 and TRBJ2-1; the DNA was not used to check the table's D call, TRBD1. TRBV21-1 is reported as a pseudogene. This CDR3 is 16 amino acids long. The CDR3 is CASSNDQQGGYNEQFF. CDR3 bases: TGTGCCAGCAGCAACGACCAACAGGGGGGCTACAATGAGCAGTTCTTC.

This chain links TRBV28 with TRBJ2-7; D call uncertain. This CDR3 region has 13 residues. Looked up from germline, CDR1 is MDHEN and CDR2 is SYDVKM. Trimming stripped 2 bases from V and 3 bases from J, with 8 bases between. CDR3 in amino acids: CASSLTHSYEQYF. In DNA form, the CDR3 reads TGTGCCAGCAGTTTAACCCACAGCTACGAGCAGTACTTC.

The chain joins TRBV4-3 to TRBJ2-3; perhaps TRBD1 as D (5 bases). Trimming shortened V by 0 bases and J by 4 bases, and 17 bases separated the two germline ends. Germline assignment: CDR1 LGHNA and CDR2 YSLEER. CDR3 length: 17 residues. The CDR3, as DNA: TGCGCCAGCAGCCAAGATTCGGTGCTAGGGGCTTCAGATACGCAGTATTTT. Translating it yields CASSQDSVLGASDTQYF.

The chain combines TRBV9 with TRBJ2-7, with 10 bases lining up with TRBD2. The CDR3 spans 15 residues. V shed 0 bases and J 2 bases; nucleotides not matched to a gene: 2. Germline values: CDR1 SGDLS, CDR2 YYNGEE. DNA of the CDR3: TGTGCCAGCAGCGTAGGTACTAGCGGGGCCTACGAGCAGTACTTC. Its translation is CASSVGTSGAYEQYF.

This clone appeared a few times. Different DNA sequences within this sample yield the same CDR3. CDR3 coding DNA: TGTGCCAGTAGTAGAACAGGGGACACCGGGGAGCTGTTTTTT. Translating it yields CASSRTGDTGELFF. V and J are TRBV19 and TRBJ2-2; 7 bases line up with TRBD1. Per germline, CDR1 LNHDA and CDR2 SQIVND (reference sequence). V gave up 4 bases and J gave up 3 bases; unmatched junction bases: 2. The CDR3 covers 14 residues.

The genes are TRBV6-6 and TRBJ2-7, with 9 bases matching TRBD1. After removal of 5 bases from V and 5 bases from J, the junction contained 4 bases not matched to a gene. This CDR3 contains 13 residues. CDR1 is MNHNY, CDR2 SVGAGI, per germline (reference sequence). The CDR3 nucleotides are TGTGCCAGCAGTGACAGGGGGAGTGACGAGCAGTACTTC. Amino acid sequence: CASSDRGSDEQYF.

The chain carries TRBV27 and TRBJ1-2; no clear D gene. Trimming cost V 0 bases and J 0 bases, with 11 bases left between them. The CDR3 consists of 16 residues. CDR1 is MNHEY, CDR2 SMNVEV, per germline (reference sequence). DNA of the CDR3: TGTGCCAGCAGTTTATCTGCCGGGTTACCTAACTATGGCTACACCTTC. Amino acid sequence: CASSLSAGLPNYGYTF.

The CDR3 is CASSQTGTRREQFF. The CDR3, as DNA: TGCGCCAGCAGCCAAACCGGGACTAGGAGGGAGCAGTTCTTC. This rearrangement joins TRBV4-3 to TRBJ2-1; 8 bases line up with TRBD2. V lost 2 bases to trimming and J lost 10 bases; unmatched junction nucleotides: 7. Germline V CDR1 and CDR2: LGHNA, YSLEER. The CDR3 length is 14 residues.

CDR3 bases: TGCGCCAGCAGCTTGGTAGCGGGAGGGAAGGAGACCCAGTACTTC. Residues: CASSLVAGGKETQYF. The J gene is TRBJ2-5, the V gene TRBV5-1; 11 nucleotides align to TRBD2. Losses at the gene ends were 0 bases for V and 5 bases for J; bases not matched to a gene: 3. The CDR3 consists of 15 residues. CDR1 SGHRS and CDR2 YFSETQ come from the germline V gene.

Only one count was recorded for this clone. The chain joins TRBV6-5 to TRBJ2-1; 9 nucleotides line up with TRBD2. V was clipped by 6 bases and J by 9 bases; unmatched bases: 12. The CDR3 consists of 15 residues. Germline V CDR1 and CDR2: MNHEY, SVGAGI. CDR3 DNA: TGTGCCAGCAGGCCTCTAGCGGGAAATAGAGTTGAGCAGTTCTTC. Amino acids: CASRPLAGNRVEQFF.

The chain is built from TRBV7-9 and TRBJ2-7; 14 nucleotides line up with TRBD2. The V gene's germline CDR1 is SEHNR and CDR2 FQNEAQ (reference sequence). V gave up 8 bases and J gave up 3 bases; unmatched junction bases: 12. The CDR3 has 17 amino acids. The CDR3 reads CASGSMGLAGVSYEQYF. The CDR3 DNA reads as TGTGCCAGCGGATCGATGGGACTAGCGGGAGTAAGCTACGAGCAGTACTTC.

The chain couples TRBV11-2 to TRBJ2-5, with 7 bases that match TRBD1. The junction had 4 bases not matched to a gene; V was cut back by 2 bases and J by 4 bases. The CDR3 runs 14 residues. Germline V lookup: CDR1 SGHAT, CDR2 FQNNGV. CDR3 loop: CASSLTGVGETQYF. The CDR3 DNA reads as TGTGCCAGCAGCTTAACAGGGGTCGGAGAGACCCAGTACTTC.

The chain combines TRBV7-9 with TRBJ2-7; a possible D gene is TRBD2 (6 bases). This CDR3 has 14 amino acids. V was pared by 5 bases and J by 3 bases, with 14 bases between. The germline gives CDR1 SEHNR, CDR2 FQNEAQ (reference sequence). The CDR3 DNA reads as TGTGCCAGCAGCCCTGTTGGAGCGGGCTACGAGCAGTACTTC. Translating gives CASSPVGAGYEQYF. The whole variable domain, filled in from reference TRBV7-9 and TRBJ2-7, reads DTGVSQNPRHKITKRGQNVTFRCDPISEHNRLYWYRQTLGQGPEFLTYFQNEAQLEKSRLLSDRFSAERPKGSFSTLEIQRTEQGDSAMYLCASSPVGAGYEQYFGPGTRLTVT.

This chain joins TRBV28 and TRBJ1-2; unclear D gene. The CDR3 length is 12 residues. V was clipped by 3 bases and J by 8 bases, with 10 bases between them. Germline assignment: CDR1 MDHEN and CDR2 SYDVKM. CDR3 nucleotide sequence: TGTGCCAGCAGTTTTGTAGGGCTGGGCTACACCTTC. Its protein product is CASSFVGLGYTF.

The chain couples TRBV7-9 to TRBJ2-1; no definite D call. The CDR3 loop spans 15 amino acids. Germline loops: CDR1 SEHNR, CDR2 FQNEAQ (reference sequence). The germline V and J ends were trimmed by 5 bases and 1 base, with 12 bases remaining between them. CDR3 nucleotide sequence: TGTGCCAGCAGCCCGGTTTGGGGATCCTACAATGAGCAGTTCTTC. The encoded protein is CASSPVWGSYNEQFF.

The chain joins TRBV7-2 to TRBJ2-1; 7 nucleotides match TRBD1. This CDR3 region has 15 residues. J was trimmed by 9 bases and V by 0 bases; bases with no gene match: 8. Germline V gives CDR1 SGHTA, CDR2 FQGNSA. The CDR3 coding sequence is TGTGCCAGCAGCTTAGCAGGGGGCTTTAGGGTTGAGCAGTTCTTC. Protein sequence: CASSLAGGFRVEQFF.

The V gene is TRBV6-1, the J gene TRBJ1-1; D might be TRBD1 (6 bases). CDR3 length equals 16 residues. The germline CDR1 and CDR2 sequences are MNHNS and SASEGT. V shed 3 bases and J shed 3 bases, with 17 bases lying between them. CDR3: CASSETRTVGDTEAFF. CDR3 nucleotides: TGTGCCAGCAGTGAGACCCGGACAGTAGGGGACACTGAAGCTTTCTTT.

The chain carries TRBV9 and TRBJ2-7, with 14 nucleotides matching TRBD2. The CDR3 loop spans 17 amino acids. Per germline, CDR1 SGDLS and CDR2 YYNGEE. The trim removed 3 bases at V and 6 bases at J, leaving 11 bases unmatched. CDR3 loop: CASSAQEGLAGAAEQYF. Here the CDR3 DNA reads TGTGCCAGCAGCGCCCAAGAGGGACTAGCGGGAGCTGCCGAGCAGTACTTC.

The V gene is TRBV11-2, the J gene TRBJ2-1, with 11 positions matching TRBD1. Trimming removed 1 base from V and 0 bases from J; junction bases left unmatched: 2. The germline V gene encodes CDR1 SGHAT and CDR2 FQNNGV. This CDR3 is built from 17 residues. CDR3 bases: TGTGCCAGCAGCTTAGCGGGGACAGGGGGCTCCTACAATGAGCAGTTCTTC. Translation: CASSLAGTGGSYNEQFF.

The chain uses TRBV7-9 and TRBJ2-3; 9 bases align to TRBD1. CDR3 length: 15 residues. The germline CDR1 and CDR2 sequences are SEHNR and FQNEAQ (reference sequence). Trimming took 1 base from V and 3 from J; bases not matched to a gene: 2. The CDR3 is CASSLEGQGTDTQYF. CDR3 bases: TGTGCCAGCAGCTTAGAGGGACAGGGAACAGATACGCAGTATTTT.

Concerning this clone: The same CDR3 arises from other DNA sequences in this sample as well. The gene calls are TRBV7-9 and TRBJ2-6; 8 positions match TRBD1. The CDR3 extends over 16 amino acids. After removal of 5 bases from V and 4 bases from J, the junction contained 7 bases not matched to a gene. Germline-derived CDR1 and CDR2 are SEHNR and FQNEAQ (reference sequence). The chain's CDR3 is CASSSDRGTGANVLTF. CDR3 bases: TGTGCCAGCAGCAGTGACAGGGGAACAGGGGCCAACGTCCTGACTTTC.

This rearrangement joins TRBV13 to TRBJ2-7, with D possibly being TRBD2 (5 bases). The germline CDR1 and CDR2 sequences are PRHDT and FYEKMQ (reference sequence). The CDR3 totals 14 residues. V lost 5 bases, J lost 1 base, and 12 bases lay in between. The chain's CDR3 is CASSNPLASYEQYF. Here the CDR3 DNA reads TGTGCCAGCAGCAATCCCCTAGCTTCCTACGAGCAGTACTTC.

This rearrangement joins TRBV4-1 to TRBJ2-4; the D is unclear. Per germline, CDR1 MGHRA and CDR2 YSYEKL. V dropped 1 base and J dropped 8 bases, with 6 bases sitting between them. The CDR3 sequence is 12 residues long. DNA of the CDR3: TGCGCCAGCAGCCAAGCCCCCCACATTCAGTACTTC. Its translation: CASSQAPHIQYF.

The genes are TRBV5-6 and TRBJ2-1; D possibly matches TRBD1 or TRBD2 (6 bases each). The ends were cut back, 3 bases at V and 0 bases at J, with 16 bases in the middle. CDR3 size: 17 residues. Germline V lookup: CDR1 SGHDT, CDR2 YYEEEE. CDR3 residues: CASSWGAVLSSYNEQFF. As DNA, the CDR3 is TGTGCCAGCAGCTGGGGGGCAGTGCTTAGCTCCTACAATGAGCAGTTCTTC.

To note about this clone: Different DNA sequences within this sample yield the same CDR3. The chain combines TRBV27 with TRBJ2-7, with D perhaps TRBD2 (5 bases). Trimming stripped 5 bases from V and 4 bases from J, with 15 bases between. The CDR3 has 14 amino acids. CDR1 MNHEY and CDR2 SMNVEV come from the germline V gene (reference sequence). The CDR3 reads CASSPGLGLYEQYF. Written as DNA, the CDR3 is TGTGCCAGCAGTCCGGGGTTAGGGTTGTACGAGCAGTACTTC.

The count of this clone is one. The V call is TRBV4-2, the J call TRBJ1-4; D perhaps matches TRBD1 (6 bases). With 0 bases removed from V and 4 bases from J, the gap between germline ends came to 12 bases. CDR3 length: 16 residues. Germline V CDR1 and CDR2: LGHNA, YNFKEQ. The CDR3 protein is CASSQETGAFNEKLFF. The CDR3 nucleotides are TGTGCCAGCAGCCAAGAGACAGGAGCTTTTAATGAAAAACTGTTTTTT.